The subject of this entry is one T cell receptor (beta chain). In this sample, this clonotype turned up many times. The antigen this receptor binds is unknown. Base qualities are not recorded, but no much larger clone differs from it by a single base. This sample is drawn from a study of Graves' ophthalmopathy and Graves' hyperthyroidism (dated by TCRdb to the late 2010s). Context from the whole study: Peripheral blood was collected at initial diagnosis, prior to any treatment. Following sample collection, hyperthyroidism patients were given methimazole at a starting dose of 30 mg daily, and ophthalmopathy patients were given high-dose intravenous methylprednisolone. In more than five hyperthyroidism patients, the T-cell repertoires found in thyroid tissue were compared with those found in blood. The study used TCR beta repertoire signatures to distinguish Graves' ophthalmopathy from Graves' hyperthyroidism and to predict progression to ophthalmopathy. A discovery set of 95 to 100 patients (around 45 ophthalmopathy, under 65 stable hyperthyroidism) was enrolled to explore V-J signatures distinguishing ophthalmopathy from hyperthyroidism. The independent validation cohort included under 20 hyperthyroidism patients plus 17 patients who later progressed from hyperthyroidism to ophthalmopathy. In total, some 140 blood samples were TCR-sequenced: approximately 42 ophthalmopathy, some 75 hyperthyroidism and some 17 hyperthyroidism-to-ophthalmopathy patients.

General study outcomes and caveats: Among expanded thyroid clonotypes with frequency above 0.001, most also showed up in blood, which suggests that blood repertoires may reflect the thyroid immune response. In validation, the model predicted ophthalmopathy progression with about 70% sensitivity and 72.22% specificity; more than ten predicted patients were CT-confirmed with GO in a median of around 6.5 months. Sample size was not statistically predetermined, and group allocation was not concealed from the investigators. Ophthalmopathy was separated from stable hyperthyroidism by the 13-signature model with about 89% sensitivity and less than 82% specificity in cross-validation and with 80%/75% in the test set.

Patients with ophthalmopathy had moderately to severely active disease, with a Clinical Activity Score of 3 or more, a NOSPECS grade of 4 or more, and a disease duration of less than 3 months. Anyone with other autoimmune diseases, uncontrolled infections, pregnancy or lactation was excluded from the study. Diagnosis was based on clinical symptoms, serum thyroxine, TRAb, thyroid ultrasound and orbital computed tomography. Using Ficoll-Paque density gradient centrifugation, PBMCs were isolated from 9.5 to 10 ml of fresh peripheral blood. Total RNA was extracted with Trizol reagent and quality-checked on an Agilent 2100 Bioanalyzer. TCR beta CDR3 regions were amplified from RNA transcripts for repertoire sequencing. The first round of RT-PCR was done with HTBI primers and the Qiagen OneStep RT-PCR kit, and was followed by a second round of multiplex PCR, then size selection and purification. Sequencing of the libraries was carried out on an Illumina HiSeq2000 in paired-end mode with 100 bp reads. In the original analysis: SOAPnuke was used to process the reads, removing any read that contained adapters or uncalled bases, had a mean Phred below 15, or lacked an exact match to the constant primer or identifier. COPE v1.2.5 was used to merge high-quality paired reads. Clonotypes were defined as unique nucleotide sequences and were aligned to IMGT TRB V, D and J references using MiTCR v1.1. The analysis was limited to V-J combinations with a frequency above 0.0001, which together covered approximately 99% of repertoires. For each V-J combination, a TCR clonal expansion and chaos score was defined as the ratio of F50 clonal expansion to chaos observed in the TCRdist matrix. Welch's t-statistics and random forest were used to reduce features to about a dozen V-J combinations, which were fed into a naive Bayes classifier. Thyroid-blood repertoire similarity was quantified with the Morisita-Horn index. The public sequencing data were trimmed at Q25 with fastp and processed into clonotypes with MiXCR by TCRdb, which kept only in-frame beta chains. Each record represents a unique CDR3 protein, reported with the most common genes and DNA among its rows. TCRdb's processing, not the study's, gives the V and J calls here. In all, the sample holds roughly 300,000 distinct CDR3 sequences, and roughly a sixth of those were seen once. The ten biggest clones cover approximately 13% of the sample.

The germline V gene provides CDR1 KGHDR and CDR2 SFDVKD. Spanning cysteine to phenylalanine, the CDR3 consists of 18 amino acids. Only the CDR3 part of the read is kept: 54 bases, read in frame from the first base. From V the trimming removes 1 base and from J it removes 0 bases, while the gene matches leave 2 bases of the junction unaccounted for. Specimen: peripheral blood. This receptor chain uses TRBV24-1 and TRBJ2-2; 12 of the junction bases match TRBD2. This sequence originates from an adult man with Graves' ophthalmopathy. The CDR3 region has the sequence CATSDFWTSGTNTGELFF. Read as DNA, the sequence is TGTGCCACCAGTGATTTCTGGACTAGCGGGACGAACACCGGGGAGCTGTTTTTT.